The 10 T cell receptor beta chains below come from one sample, sequenced in a study of blood T cells in healthy people across ages. PCR was performed a second time for 7 to 11 cycles using a sample-barcoded 5' primer and a J-beta primer mix. TCRdb re-analysed the 5' RACE reads in MiXCR, keeping a single row per CDR3 protein. The sample has about 800,000 distinct CDR3 sequences, about 62% seen once. Sequences were obtained from blood. The receptors come from a man between 25 and 39 years old in good health.

The chain uses TRBV20-1 and TRBJ2-5; D remains unclear. The CDR3 is 10 amino acids. Germline CDR1 DFQATT, CDR2 SNEGSKA (reference sequence). As DNA, the CDR3 is TGCGCGCCTTTCGGGGAGACCCAGTACTTC. This sequence encodes CAPFGETQYF.

The chain has TRBV9 and TRBJ2-1; 7 nucleotides align to TRBD2. Germline V CDR1 and CDR2: SGDLS, YYNGEE. The V segment lost 1 base and the J segment 7 bases; nucleotides outside the gene matches: 5. This CDR3 region has 14 residues. CDR3 sequence: CASSVLNSGNEQFF. DNA of the CDR3: TGTGCCAGCAGCGTATTGAATAGCGGGAATGAGCAGTTCTTC.

The chain recombines TRBV3-1 with TRBJ2-7; 7 bases agree with TRBD2. The germline V gene encodes CDR1 LGHDT and CDR2 YNNKEL (reference sequence). The length of the CDR3 is 15 residues. With V trimmed by 3 bases and J by 2 bases, 7 bases remained unmatched. The CDR3 coding sequence is TGTGCCAGCAGCCATATGGCGGGGGAACCCTACGAGCAGTACTTC. It encodes CASSHMAGEPYEQYF.

This clonotype was seen a handful of times. The CDR3 nucleotides are TGTGCCAGCAGCTTAGGTACTAGCGCAGATACGCAGTATTTT. Protein sequence: CASSLGTSADTQYF. The chain links TRBV7-2 to TRBJ2-3; 7 bases line up with TRBD2. CDR1 and CDR2 from the germline V gene are SGHTA and FQGNSA. The CDR3 length is 14 residues. V trimming: 1 base; J trimming: 4 bases; junction bases outside the gene matches: 2.

The chain recombines TRBV6-5 with TRBJ1-1, with 7 bases that match TRBD1. The length of the CDR3 is 13 residues. Germline trimming cut 7 bases from V and 1 base from J; bases unmatched to any gene: 3. Germline V gene data show CDR1 as MNHEY and CDR2 as SVGAGI. DNA of the CDR3: TGTGCCAGCAAGGGGGACAGGAACACTGAAGCTTTCTTT. Encoded protein: CASKGDRNTEAFF.

This chain's CDR3 is CASSDRAGANSPLHF. In nucleotides, the CDR3 is TGTGCCAGCAGTGATCGGGCGGGGGCCAATTCACCCCTCCACTTT. The chain carries TRBV25-1 and TRBJ1-6; a possible D gene is TRBD1 (6 bases). The germline V gene encodes CDR1 MGHDK and CDR2 SYGVNS. CDR3 length equals 15 residues. The V gene lost 3 bases and the J gene lost 7 bases, with 13 bases spanning the gap.

The chain uses TRBV6-2 or TRBV6-3 and TRBJ2-1, with TRBD1 as a possible D gene (5 bases). The V end lost 8 bases, the J end lost 4 bases, and 15 bases lay between the germline ends. CDR3 length: 14 amino acids. The V gene's germline CDR1 is MNHEY and CDR2 SVGEGT. The CDR3 DNA sequence: TGTGCCAGCGCCTCGGACAATCTTTACAATGAGCAGTTCTTC. This encodes CASASDNLYNEQFF.

This chain joins TRBV10-3 and TRBJ2-4; 9 positions match TRBD2. After removal of 0 bases from V and 0 bases from J, the junction contained 12 bases not matched to a gene. The CDR3 totals 20 residues. Per the germline V gene, CDR1 is ENHRY and CDR2 is SYGVKD. The CDR3 loop reads CAISESIPREGILAKNIQYF. In DNA form, the CDR3 reads TGTGCCATCAGTGAGTCGATTCCGCGGGAGGGGATTCTAGCCAAAAACATTCAGTACTTC.

V usage is TRBV7-2 and J usage is TRBJ1-2; 7 nucleotides agree with TRBD1. The V and J ends lost 7 bases and 4 bases, in that order; junction bases with no gene match: 9. CDR3 length: 14 amino acids. Germline CDR1 SGHTA, CDR2 FQGNSA. The CDR3: CASTRDSSPYGYTF. In DNA, the CDR3 is TGTGCCAGCACCAGGGACAGTTCGCCCTATGGCTACACCTTC. The full variable domain, its missing parts supplied by reference TRBV7-2 and TRBJ1-2, is GAGVSQSPSNKVTEKGKDVELRCDPISGHTALYWYRQSLGQGLEFLIYFQGNSAPDKSGLPSDRFSAERTGGSVSTLTIQRTQQEDSAVYLCASTRDSSPYGYTFGSGTRLTVV.

This clonotype turned up a few times. The chain links TRBV29-1 to TRBJ2-5, with D hard to call. With the DNA end fitting TRBJ2-7 better, the J assignment may be wrong. CDR3 length: 11 residues. The V gene's germline CDR1 is SQVTM and CDR2 ANQGSEA. CDR3 region: CSVIEAYEQYF. Written as DNA, the CDR3 is TGCAGCGTTATTGAGGCCTACGAGCAGTACTTC.